The present TCR beta chain was sequenced within a study of T cell responses to AZD1222 COVID-19 vaccine. Study-level findings and limits: Clonal diversity was possibly underestimated, and the donors were mostly white British, with more females. Spike-specific TCR breadth and depth grew following two AZD1222 doses. Among AZD1222 vaccinees, only 5 to 7 were seropositive at baseline.

Trimming stripped 1 base from V and 1 base from J, with 7 bases between. The CDR3 spans 15 residues. In germline, CDR1 is SGHVS, CDR2 FQNEAQ. Comment on this clone: Its target is unknown.

Assay: immunoSEQ multiplex PCR; the TCRdb copy retains only in-frame clones and omits some. The table includes 130,000 to 150,000 clones, about 91% detected once. This receptor was taken from an adult in good health. The sample consisted of peripheral blood, taken on day 0 of MenACWY control vaccination. This rearrangement joins TRBV7-8 to TRBJ2-2; D is uncertain. Written as DNA, the CDR3 is TGTGCCAGCAGCTTAGGGCATAGGAACACCGGGGAGCTGTTTTTT. Translating it yields CASSLGHRNTGELFF.